One and the same sample provided the 23 T cell receptor beta chains below, sequenced in a study of post-analysis software for immune sequencing data. General study results and limits: There were a few TRBV segments more frequent in patients than controls, and TRBV5-6, TRBV5-1 and TRBV20-1 were among them.

TCR beta cDNA libraries had unique molecular identifiers. TCRdb ran MiXCR on the PCR reads and lists one entry per CDR3 protein. The sample has a few hundred thousand distinct CDR3 sequences, roughly 45% seen once. These TCRs are of unknown antigen specificity. The sample was blood. These receptors came from a girl between 5 and 17 years old with multiple sclerosis.

The chain employs TRBV20-1 and TRBJ2-1; TRBD2 matches at 11 bases. V dropped 0 bases and J dropped 1; count of bases not matched to a gene: 8. The CDR3 is made up of 18 amino acids. CDR1 and CDR2 from the germline V gene are DFQATT and SNEGSKA (reference sequence). CDR3 nucleotides: TGCAGTGCTAGAGATGGGGTAGCGGGAGGGACTTCCTACAATGAGCAGTTCTTC. It is translated as CSARDGVAGGTSYNEQFF.

V is TRBV4-1 and J is TRBJ2-1, with 11 bases fitting TRBD1. This CDR3 has 15 residues. V trimming: 2 bases; J trimming: 8 bases; junction bases outside the gene matches: 5. CDR1 and CDR2 from the germline V gene are MGHRA and YSYEKL. The CDR3 loop is CASSQPDRGPYEQFF. In nucleotides, the CDR3 is TGCGCCAGCAGCCAACCGGACAGGGGGCCTTATGAGCAGTTCTTC.

This clonotype was detected only once. The V and J genes are TRBV7-9 and TRBJ1-1, with D possibly TRBD1 on 5 matching bases. V lost 2 bases and J 1 base, leaving 14 bases between the germline ends. CDR1 and CDR2 from the germline V gene are SEHNR and FQNEAQ (reference sequence). This CDR3 is built from 16 residues. DNA of the CDR3: TGTGCCAGCAGCTTATTGTGGCCCGGGACGAACACTGAAGCTTTCTTT. This gives the protein CASSLLWPGTNTEAFF.

This clonotype showed up just once. The chain joins TRBV6-5 to TRBJ2-2; D might be TRBD1 (5 bases). CDR3 length: 15 residues. The germline gives CDR1 MNHEY, CDR2 SVGAGI. Between the trimmed V and J ends, which lost 2 bases and 1 base, there was a span of 8 bases. CDR3 in amino acids: CASSYRQGNTGELFF. The CDR3, as DNA: TGTGCCAGCAGTTACAGGCAGGGGAACACCGGGGAGCTGTTTTTT.

The chain has TRBV5-1 and TRBJ2-1; D remains ambiguous. The CDR3 sequence is 13 residues long. V was cut by 0 bases and J by 5 bases, with 6 bases left in between. Germline V gene data show CDR1 as SGHRS and CDR2 as YFSETQ. The CDR3 loop reads CASSLVVNNEQFF. In DNA, the CDR3 is TGCGCCAGCAGCTTGGTAGTGAACAATGAGCAGTTCTTC.

This clonotype turned up a few times. The J gene is TRBJ2-5, the V gene TRBV29-1, with TRBD1 as a possible D gene (6 bases). CDR1 is SQVTM and CDR2 is ANQGSEA in the germline V gene. The length of the CDR3 is 17 residues. V was cut by 2 bases and J by 4 bases, with 23 bases left in between. The CDR3 coding sequence is TGCAGCGTTGAATTAAGTAGGACAGTAGTTCAAGGAGAGACCCAGTACTTC. Translation: CSVELSRTVVQGETQYF.

This chain joins TRBV28 and TRBJ1-5; tentatively, D is TRBD1 (5 bases). This CDR3 is 17 amino acids long. V was trimmed by 3 bases and J by 2 bases, leaving 17 bases between them. The germline CDR1 and CDR2 sequences are MDHEN and SYDVKM. The chain's CDR3 is CASSLYLGGRGNQPQHF. The CDR3, as DNA: TGTGCCAGCAGTTTGTATTTGGGGGGAAGAGGCAATCAGCCCCAGCATTTT.

This clonotype was recorded a few times. The V call is TRBV5-1, the J call TRBJ2-7, with TRBD1 matching over 9 bases. There are 15 residues in the CDR3. The germline V gene encodes CDR1 SGHRS and CDR2 YFSETQ. Germline trimming cut 0 bases from V and 4 bases from J; bases unmatched to any gene: 5. The DNA for the CDR3 is TGCGCCAGCAGCTTGGACCGGGACAGGGTATACGAGCAGTACTTC. This sequence encodes CASSLDRDRVYEQYF.

Concerning this clonotype itself: Sequence at one end of the junction differs from germline and may be a read error. CDR3 in amino acids: CATSEPTGGSYGYTF. The CDR3 nucleotides are TGTGCCACCAGTGAGCCGACAGGCGGGAGCTATGGCTACACCTTC. The chain joins TRBV10-3 to TRBJ1-2; weak D call: TRBD1 (6 bases). The CDR3 has 15 residues. The germline gives CDR1 ENHRY, CDR2 SYGVKD.

The chain carries TRBV20-1 and TRBJ2-1, with TRBD2 matching over 13 bases. Germline V gene sequence: CDR1 DFQATT, CDR2 SNEGSKA (reference sequence). J gave up 4 bases and V 5 bases, and 8 bases lay outside the gene matches. This CDR3 spans 16 amino acids. This chain's CDR3 is CSAPRTSGRVYNEQFF. CDR3 sequence (DNA): TGCAGTGCTCCCCGGACTAGCGGGAGAGTTTACAATGAGCAGTTCTTC.

CDR3 nucleotide sequence: TGTGCCAGCAGAGAAACGACGGATACGCAGTATTTT. Protein: CASRETTDTQYF. The gene calls are TRBV28 and TRBJ2-3; D uncertain. V lost 6 bases to trimming and J lost 6 bases, with 10 bases between them. The CDR3 has 12 amino acids. CDR1 and CDR2 from the germline V gene are MDHEN and SYDVKM.

This clonotype was recorded a few times. The chain combines TRBV6-5 with TRBJ2-5; 16 bases are a match to TRBD2. The germline gives CDR1 MNHEY, CDR2 SVGAGI. The CDR3 sequence is 16 residues long. V lost 2 bases, J lost 5 bases, and 2 bases stayed unmatched. The CDR3 protein is CASSYGTSGRGETQYF. In nucleotides, the CDR3 is TGTGCCAGCAGTTACGGGACTAGCGGGAGGGGCGAGACCCAGTACTTC.

This clonotype was found a few times. The chain is built from TRBV20-1 and TRBJ2-1; 11 bases are shared with TRBD2. The CDR3 has 17 residues. J gave up 7 bases and V 0 bases, and 11 bases lay outside the gene matches. CDR1 is DFQATT and CDR2 is SNEGSKA in the germline V gene (reference sequence). The CDR3: CSARDLTSGNVFNEQFF. The CDR3 DNA reads as TGCAGTGCTAGAGATTTGACTAGCGGGAATGTGTTTAATGAGCAGTTCTTC.

This clonotype occurred once. The J gene is TRBJ2-3, the V gene TRBV20-1, with 10 bases aligning to TRBD2. The J segment lost 4 bases and the V segment lost 5 bases, leaving 6 bases of the junction unmatched. The CDR3 spans 14 residues. Germline V gives CDR1 DFQATT, CDR2 SNEGSKA (reference sequence). CDR3 in amino acids: CSAWPGLAADTQYF. The CDR3 DNA reads TGCAGTGCTTGGCCCGGACTAGCGGCAGATACGCAGTATTTT.

The V and J genes are TRBV28 and TRBJ2-3, with D perhaps TRBD2 (6 bases). Trimming stripped 6 bases from V and 0 bases from J, with 13 bases between. This CDR3 is built from 15 residues. Germline V gives CDR1 MDHEN, CDR2 SYDVKM. CDR3 nucleotide sequence: TGTGCCAGCAGCCCCCGGGGGTACAGCACAGATACGCAGTATTTT. Amino acids: CASSPRGYSTDTQYF.

This clonotype occurred a few times. The chain couples TRBV6-5 to TRBJ2-6; D is uncertain. Germline values: CDR1 MNHEY, CDR2 SVGAGI. The CDR3 is 14 amino acids. The germline V and J ends were trimmed by 5 bases and 3 bases, with 8 bases remaining between them. The CDR3 loop is CASSIWSGANVLTF. The CDR3 bases are TGTGCCAGCAGTATCTGGAGTGGGGCCAACGTCCTGACTTTC.

This clonotype was seen a handful of times. The V and J genes are TRBV20-1 and TRBJ1-5; D uncertain. CDR3 length: 15 residues. V lost 5 bases and J 5 bases, leaving 19 bases between the germline ends. Germline V gene lookup returns CDR1 DFQATT and CDR2 SNEGSKA (reference sequence). The CDR3 coding sequence is TGCAGTGCTCCGGGCCCCCAGGACCCGGATCAGCCCCAGCATTTT. Its protein product is CSAPGPQDPDQPQHF.

This clonotype was counted only a few times. This chain uses TRBV3-1 with TRBJ2-5; D might be TRBD1 (6 bases). CDR3 length: 14 amino acids. Trimming took 0 bases from V and 9 from J, leaving 14 bases between them. Germline-derived CDR1 and CDR2 are LGHDT and YNNKEL (reference sequence). The CDR3 DNA follows: TGTGCCAGCAGCCAAGATTGGGACACGAAGGCCCAGTACTTC. This gives the protein CASSQDWDTKAQYF.

This chain uses TRBV5-1 with TRBJ2-1; 11 nucleotides match TRBD2. The J segment lost 8 bases and the V segment lost 0 bases, leaving 10 bases of the junction unmatched. CDR1 and CDR2 from the germline V gene are SGHRS and YFSETQ. The CDR3 length is 17 residues. The CDR3 DNA follows: TGCGCCAGCAGCTTGGGGGCCACTAGCGGGAGTATCTATGAGCAGTTCTTC. It is translated as CASSLGATSGSIYEQFF.

The chain uses TRBV20-1 and TRBJ2-1; D unclear. Germline CDR1 reads DFQATT; CDR2 reads SNEGSKA (reference sequence). The ends were cut back, 3 bases at V and 5 bases at J, with 2 bases in the middle. CDR3 length: 10 amino acids. For the CDR3, the DNA is TGCAGTGCTAGTCACAATGAGCAGTTCTTC. This translates into CSASHNEQFF.

This chain connects TRBV28 to TRBJ2-3, with 7 nucleotides matching TRBD2. The V gene end was trimmed by 7 bases and the J gene end by 4 bases; junction bases not matched to a gene: 11. This CDR3 is built from 15 residues. Germline values: CDR1 MDHEN, CDR2 SYDVKM. The CDR3 DNA follows: TGTGCCAGCAACGACCAGCGGGATAAAGCAGATACGCAGTATTTT. This gives the protein CASNDQRDKADTQYF.

The rearrangement uses TRBV20-1 and TRBJ1-1; D perhaps matches TRBD1 (6 bases). The CDR3 sequence is 14 residues long. Germline-derived CDR1 and CDR2 are DFQATT and SNEGSKA (reference sequence). The V and J ends lost 1 base and 3 bases respectively, with 12 bases between them. CDR3 amino acids: CSARGGHRDTEAFF. The CDR3 region has the DNA TGCAGTGCTAGAGGGGGACACCGTGACACTGAAGCTTTCTTT.

This chain links TRBV29-1 with TRBJ2-7, with 7 bases that match TRBD2. This CDR3 spans 15 amino acids. From germline, CDR1 is SQVTM and CDR2 ANQGSEA. V lost 0 bases, J lost 3 bases, and 8 bases stayed unmatched. The DNA of the CDR3 is TGCAGCGTTGAAGAATCCAGGGAGGGGCACTACGAGCAGTACTTC. Encoded protein: CSVEESREGHYEQYF.